The following is a T cell receptor beta chain sequence with its context. The antigen is unknown. The read gets to within 3 residues of the CDR3 end, and the germline J gene fills in the rest. The CDR3 runs 14 residues. Looked up from germline, CDR1 is KGHSH and CDR2 is LQKENI. V lost 3 bases to trimming and J lost 6 bases; unmatched junction nucleotides: 6. The sample is drawn from a study of T cells in women clearing cervical HPV infection. Findings and limits, study-wide: Cases carried less TRBV6-7 than controls: 0.11% versus 0.16%. T-cell numbers per sample were unknown and may explain richness differences. CIN3+ cases had significantly higher TCR repertoire richness than controls, but evenness did not differ.

Cervical HPV DNA detected by MY09/MY11 PCR, typed by dot-blot. Profiled with immunoSEQ multiplex PCR; TCRdb holds only in-frame clones, not every one. This table lists 25,000 to 30,000 clones. The sequencing sample was made of blood buffy coat. This sequence joins TRBV18 and TRBJ1-2; TRBD1 aligns across 8 bases. The clonotype comes from a woman aged 18-70 years with a cervical HPV16 infection that either progressed to CIN3+ or cleared (not recorded which). This CDR3 is CASSPGQGGDGYTF. The sequenced part of the CDR3 DNA is TGTGCCAGCTCACCTGGACAGGGAGGGGATGGC.